This entry concerns a single T cell receptor beta chain. The sample comes from a study of shared clonotypes between healthy human individuals. Only in-frame clones appear in the TCRdb table, and some are missing; sequencing was by immunoSEQ multiplex PCR. The table shows roughly 2,000,000 clones, with roughly 94% occurring only once. CD45RO-negative, CCR7-selected cells formed the naive CD8 fraction, which excluded terminally differentiated effector memory CD45RA+ cells. The CDR3 is made up of 14 amino acids. Trimming shortened V by 3 bases and J by 0 bases, and 5 bases separated the two germline ends. CDR1 is SGHAT and CDR2 is FQNNGV in the germline V gene.

This TCR was sampled from a man aged 18 to 30 in good health. Sequenced: naive CD8+ T cells sorted from blood. The rearrangement links TRBV11-2 to TRBJ2-2; no reliable D call. The CDR3 is CASSFNANTGELFF. The DNA of the CDR3 is TGTGCCAGCAGCTTTAACGCGAACACCGGGGAGCTGTTTTTT.